This T cell receptor (beta chain) was observed in a study of identical twins. Via MiXCR, TCRdb re-called the 5' RACE reads, giving one row per CDR3 protein. This table holds approximately 220,000 distinct CDR3 sequences, less than 10% found once. This clonotype was detected many times. Its antigen is not known. V lost 0 bases to trimming and J lost 0 bases, with 9 bases between them. The CDR3 covers 16 residues. CDR1 LNHNV and CDR2 YYDKDF come from the germline V gene (reference sequence). Findings and caveats of the study: Instead of following the same donors, the conclusions were based on cross-sectional statistical analysis.

Sequenced material: memory (CD45RO+) T cells sorted from blood. The gene calls are TRBV15 and TRBJ2-4; D not certain. This clonotype originated in a woman between 18 and 30 years old in good health. The CDR3 here is CATSRDSRLAKNIQYF. In DNA form, the CDR3 reads TGTGCCACCAGCAGAGATTCCAGGCTAGCCAAAAACATTCAGTACTTC.